This TCR beta chain emerged from a study of control samples from healthy donors and cancer patients. This CDR3 has 13 amino acids. The germline V gene has CDR1 MDHEN and CDR2 SYDVKM. Deletions cut 3 bases from V and 2 bases from J, with 7 bases between. This table comes from immunoSEQ multiplex PCR, and its TCRdb copy is limited to in-frame clones, with some not included. Among about 410,000 clones, more than 80% were seen once, and the ten largest hold around 6.8%. The TCR sequence derives from a middle-aged man with head and neck cancer. Sequences were obtained from PBMCs. This chain links TRBV28 with TRBJ1-2; the D is unclear. The chain's CDR3 is CASSLAPNYGYTF. The DNA for the CDR3 is TGTGCCAGCAGTTTGGCCCCGAACTATGGCTACACCTTC.